Below are 18 T cell receptor beta chains sequenced from a single sample in a study of vaccination and CD4 T cells after COVID-19. These receptors lack a known antigen. The Oncomine TCR Beta short-read assay was what sequenced the DNA obtained from cultured CD4+ T cells. TCRdb fed the PCR reads into MiXCR, producing one record per CDR3 protein. The table lists about 14,000 distinct CDR3 sequences, around 50% of them singletons. The treatment was: 10-day PBMC culture with coronavirus spike peptide pools or control peptides (ViraFEST assay). Sequencing was performed on CD4+ T cells from blood, cultured in vitro. The receptors shown here come from a human donor who had recovered from COVID-19.

The rearrangement links TRBV6-4 to TRBJ2-3; tentative D call: TRBD2 (6 bases). This CDR3 is built from 14 residues. Germline CDR1 is MRHNA and CDR2 is SNTAGT. Trimming shortened V by 2 bases and J by 4 bases, and 10 bases separated the two germline ends. The chain's CDR3 is CASSDGRESDTQYF. The CDR3 DNA reads TGTGCCAGCAGTGACGGTCGGGAGTCAGATACGCAGTATTTT.

V is TRBV20-1 and J is TRBJ2-5; TRBD2 is a possible D gene (5 bases). Germline-derived CDR1 and CDR2 are DFQATT and SNEGSKA (reference sequence). The CDR3 has 12 amino acids. V gave up 5 bases and J gave up 7 bases, with 14 bases separating them. CDR3 sequence reads: CSAPSGVGTQYF. In DNA form, the CDR3 reads TGCAGTGCTCCCTCCGGGGTTGGGACCCAGTACTTC.

The chain has TRBV10-1 and TRBJ2-1, with TRBD2 matching over 13 bases. CDR1 and CDR2 (germline): WNHNN, SYGVQD (reference sequence). Trimming at V came to 6 bases and at J to 8 bases, leaving 4 bases not matched to a gene. The CDR3 has 14 amino acids. CDR3 DNA sequence: TGCGCCAGCAGGGGGACTAGCGGGAAGTATGAGCAGTTCTTC. Translated, it gives CASRGTSGKYEQFF.

V usage is TRBV6-2 or TRBV6-3 and J usage is TRBJ1-1, with D uncertain. Germline V lookup: CDR1 MNHEY, CDR2 SVGEGT. Trimming stripped 4 bases from V and 0 bases from J, with 18 bases between. The CDR3 runs 17 residues. CDR3 sequence: CASSFRVSRSMNTEAFF. As DNA, the CDR3 is TGTGCCAGCAGTTTCCGGGTAAGCAGGAGCATGAACACTGAAGCTTTCTTT.

This chain connects TRBV12-3 or TRBV12-4 to TRBJ1-6, with 7 bases that match TRBD1. V lost 5 bases, J lost 8 bases, and 3 bases stayed unmatched. The CDR3 is made up of 13 amino acids. CDR3 sequence reads: CASSRQGDSPLHF. As DNA, the CDR3 is TGTGCCAGCAGTCGTCAGGGGGATTCACCCCTCCACTTT.

The CDR3 DNA sequence: TGTGCCAGCAGCTTAGTTTCGGGAAACACTGAAGCTTTCTTT. Its translation is CASSLVSGNTEAFF. The gene calls are TRBV7-8 and TRBJ1-1, with unresolved D. The CDR3 covers 14 residues. V gave up 1 base and J gave up 2 bases, with 8 bases separating them. Germline V gene sequence: CDR1 SGHVS, CDR2 FQNEAQ.

The chain links TRBV5-6 to TRBJ1-1, with D uncertain. V lost 0 bases to trimming and J lost 1 base, with 10 bases between them. The CDR3 extends over 15 amino acids. CDR1 is SGHDT and CDR2 is YYEEEE in the germline V gene. The CDR3 loop reads CASSLAMGGNTEAFF. DNA for the CDR3: TGTGCCAGCAGCTTGGCTATGGGAGGGAACACTGAAGCTTTCTTT.

The CDR3 region is CASSLSFGRPNYGYTF. The CDR3, as DNA: TGTGCCAGCAGTCTCAGCTTTGGAAGGCCTAACTATGGCTACACCTTC. The rearrangement joins TRBV28 to TRBJ1-2; D uncertain. This CDR3 contains 16 residues. V lost 5 bases and J lost 0, with 16 bases in between. Germline lookup yields CDR1 MDHEN and CDR2 SYDVKM.

V gene TRBV20-1 combines with J gene TRBJ2-1, with TRBD2 as a possible D gene (5 bases). Trimming removed 4 bases from V and 0 bases from J, with 16 bases in between. The CDR3 length is 16 residues. Germline V gives CDR1 DFQATT, CDR2 SNEGSKA (reference sequence). CDR3 coding DNA: TGCAGTGCTACCTTCACTAGTCCCAGCTCCTACAATGAGCAGTTCTTC. Amino acids: CSATFTSPSSYNEQFF.

The chain employs TRBV30 and TRBJ1-1; maybe TRBD1 (5 bases). Germline CDR1 GTSNPN, CDR2 SVGIG (reference sequence). The CDR3 is 10 amino acids. Deletions cut 6 bases from V and 8 bases from J, with 10 bases between. CDR3 sequence: CACHNREAFF. As DNA, the CDR3 is TGTGCCTGTCATAACAGGGAAGCTTTCTTT.

This clonotype appeared a single time. This chain links TRBV12-3 or TRBV12-4 with TRBJ1-2; the D is unclear. The V end lost 5 bases, the J end lost 4 bases, and 17 bases lay between the germline ends. The CDR3 consists of 15 residues. CDR3: CASSLPTGGGYGYTF. In DNA form, the CDR3 reads TGTGCCAGCAGTCTGCCCACGGGAGGAGGCTATGGCTACACCTTC.

This clonotype turned up a few times. CDR3 nucleotide sequence: TGCGCCAGCAGCTTGGTAGGGGGCTCGGGCACAGATACGCAGTATTTT. This sequence encodes CASSLVGGSGTDTQYF. The chain carries TRBV5-1 and TRBJ2-3; 7 nucleotides match TRBD1. Germline V gene lookup returns CDR1 SGHRS and CDR2 YFSETQ. J gave up 1 base and V 0 bases, and 5 bases lay outside the gene matches. This CDR3 region has 16 residues.

This clonotype has more than one count but fewer than ten. The rearrangement links TRBV6-5 to TRBJ2-2; TRBD2 matches at 10 bases. Unmatched junction bases numbered 3, after V lost 3 bases and J lost 2 bases. Germline CDR1 reads MNHEY; CDR2 reads SVGAGI. This CDR3 region has 16 residues. Here the CDR3 reads CASSYRTSGNTGELFF. The CDR3 DNA reads as TGTGCCAGCAGTTATCGGACTAGCGGAAACACCGGGGAGCTGTTTTTT.

The DNA of the CDR3 is TGTGCCAGCAGCACTGGACTAGCGGGAAGAGATACGCAGTATTTT. This sequence encodes CASSTGLAGRDTQYF. The V call is TRBV7-8, the J call TRBJ2-3, with 12 positions matching TRBD2. J lost 5 bases, V lost 5 bases, and 5 bases had no gene match. Germline CDR1 is SGHVS and CDR2 is FQNEAQ. The length of the CDR3 is 15 residues. Full variable domain (rest looked up from reference TRBV7-8 and TRBJ2-3): GAGVSQSPRYKVAKRGQDVALRCDPISGHVSLFWYQQALGQGPEFLTYFQNEAQLDKSGLPSDRFFAERPEGSVSTLKIQRTQQEDSAVYLCASSTGLAGRDTQYFGPGTRLTVL.

The chain uses TRBV25-1 and TRBJ2-7; D possibly corresponds to TRBD2 (6 bases). Germline CDR1 reads MGHDK; CDR2 reads SYGVNS. The CDR3 has 13 residues. V was trimmed by 1 base and J by 7 bases, leaving 11 bases between them. CDR3: CASSEFRRGEQYF. CDR3 sequence (DNA): TGTGCCAGCAGTGAATTTCGGCGGGGAGAGCAGTACTTC.

The rearrangement links TRBV25-1 to TRBJ1-1, with D possibly being TRBD1 (6 bases). CDR3 length: 13 amino acids. V was cut by 5 bases and J by 4 bases, with 11 bases left in between. Germline assignment: CDR1 MGHDK and CDR2 SYGVNS. CDR3 loop: CASSSKGGTEAFF. The CDR3 DNA follows: TGTGCCAGCAGTTCTAAGGGGGGCACTGAAGCTTTCTTT.

This chain links TRBV6-2 or TRBV6-3 with TRBJ2-1; D might be TRBD1 (5 bases). Germline CDR1 and CDR2: MNHEY and SVGEGT. This CDR3 has 17 amino acids. Trimming took off 0 bases at V and 12 bases at J, with 24 bases between the two ends. The CDR3 reads CASSYSLSSRRVQGQFF. The CDR3 region has the DNA TGTGCCAGCAGTTACTCACTCAGTAGCCGGCGCGTGCAGGGGCAGTTCTTC.

The rearrangement links TRBV20-1 to TRBJ2-5; D call uncertain. Germline assignment: CDR1 DFQATT and CDR2 SNEGSKA (reference sequence). The CDR3 is made up of 15 amino acids. Trimming took off 1 base at V and 2 bases at J, with 14 bases between the two ends. CDR3 nucleotide sequence: TGCAGTGCTAGAGCCCACCCGAATTTACAAGAGACCCAGTACTTC. Encoded protein: CSARAHPNLQETQYF.